This passage covers 22 T cell receptor beta chains from one sample sequenced in a study of cytomegalovirus exposure and HLA in healthy donors (dated by TCRdb to the late 2010s). The library was produced with the immunoSEQ multiplex PCR assay. The multiplex PCR relied on a mix of 60 forward primers for TCR Vbeta segments and 13 reverse primers for TCR Jbeta segments. In TCRdb, the immuneACCESS table is reduced to in-frame sequences with V and J assigned. These tables do not hold every clone; where another copy was compared, an unresolved V gene accounts for under half, and the others remain unexplained. Counted in this sample were about 170,000 clones; approximately 76% of them appeared once. About 5% of the sample lies in the top ten. The material sequenced was PBMCs. Receptors were obtained from a woman between 18 and 30 years old in good health and CMV-seropositive.

V is TRBV6-5 and J is TRBJ2-1; D unclear. Germline lookup yields CDR1 MNHEY and CDR2 SVGAGI. The CDR3 is made up of 16 amino acids. The V and J ends lost 0 bases and 0 bases respectively, with 9 bases between them. The CDR3 coding sequence is TGTGCCAGCAGTTACTCGGAGTTGAGCTCCTACAATGAGCAGTTCTTC. Translating gives CASSYSELSSYNEQFF.

This clone has just a few counts. The V call is TRBV7-2, the J call TRBJ2-3, with 10 bases matching TRBD1. After removal of 5 bases from V and 6 bases from J, the junction contained 5 bases not matched to a gene. CDR1 and CDR2 (germline): SGHTA, FQGNSA. CDR3 size: 14 residues. CDR3 residues: CASSPDRGLDTQYF. The CDR3, as DNA: TGTGCCAGCAGCCCTGACAGGGGGCTCGATACGCAGTATTTT.

This chain connects TRBV18 to TRBJ2-7; D is perhaps TRBD1 (5 bases). There are 14 residues in the CDR3. Germline values: CDR1 KGHSH, CDR2 LQKENI. Trimming cost V 3 bases and J 3 bases, with 12 bases left between them. The DNA of the CDR3 is TGTGCCAGCTCACCGTTACAGGAGAGCTACGAGCAGTACTTC. This encodes CASSPLQESYEQYF.

The chain joins TRBV6-5 to TRBJ1-5; 7 bases align to TRBD1. Germline CDR1 and CDR2: MNHEY and SVGAGI. Trimming took 5 bases from V and 8 from J; bases not matched to a gene: 9. The CDR3 contains 14 residues. The CDR3 sequence: CASSRTGAEEPQHF. The DNA for the CDR3 is TGTGCCAGCAGTCGAACAGGGGCGGAGGAGCCCCAGCATTTT.

CDR3 sequence (DNA): TGTGCCAGCAGCTCGGCCGGACAGGGGAATTCACCCCTCCACTTT. Encoded protein: CASSSAGQGNSPLHF. This chain connects TRBV7-9 to TRBJ1-6; 9 positions match TRBD1. This CDR3 is 15 amino acids long. Germline CDR1 is SEHNR and CDR2 is FQNEAQ (reference sequence). The V gene end was trimmed by 4 bases and the J gene end by 7 bases; junction bases not matched to a gene: 5.

The chain combines TRBV7-9 with TRBJ2-5; D is possibly TRBD2 (6 bases). From germline, CDR1 is SEHNR and CDR2 FQNEAQ (reference sequence). The CDR3 contains 14 residues. Trimming removed 0 bases from V and 6 bases from J, with 11 bases in between. The CDR3 nucleotides read TGTGCCAGCAGCTTAGCGGGGGAGGCGCAGACCCAGTACTTC. Translated: CASSLAGEAQTQYF.

This clone was observed once. This rearrangement joins TRBV2 to TRBJ1-4; 9 nucleotides line up with TRBD1. V was pared by 6 bases and J by 8 bases, with 7 bases of the junction left unmatched. Germline loops: CDR1 SNHLY, CDR2 FYNNEI. This CDR3 has 14 amino acids. Here the CDR3 DNA reads TGTGCCAGCAGGCGGGACAGGGACGACGAAAAACTGTTTTTT. Translation gives CASRRDRDDEKLFF.

This CDR3 is CASGLSGTQIDTQYF. The CDR3 nucleotides are TGTGCTAGTGGTTTATCAGGAACCCAAATAGATACGCAGTATTTT. This chain joins TRBV12-5 and TRBJ2-3; the D is unclear. The CDR3 is made up of 15 amino acids. The germline V gene has CDR1 LGHNT and CDR2 FRNRAP. V was cut by 3 bases and J by 5 bases, with 15 bases left in between.

This clone turned up a few times. The CDR3 here is CASRVGGANQPQHF. The CDR3 region has the DNA TGTGCCAGCAGGGTGGGGGGGGCCAATCAGCCCCAGCATTTT. V and J are TRBV2 and TRBJ1-5, with D perhaps matching TRBD1 (6 bases). CDR1 SNHLY and CDR2 FYNNEI come from the germline V gene. The CDR3 is 14 residues long. V shed 6 bases and J shed 3 bases, with 12 bases lying between them.

The V and J genes are TRBV30 and TRBJ1-6, with D hard to call. CDR1 is GTSNPN, CDR2 SVGIG, per germline (reference sequence). The germline V and J ends were trimmed by 0 bases and 9 bases, with 12 bases remaining between them. This CDR3 has 14 amino acids. In DNA form, the CDR3 reads TGTGCCTGGAGTGTACGGGCGGGGAGTTCACCCCTCCACTTT. Residues: CAWSVRAGSSPLHF.

The chain employs TRBV5-1 and TRBJ2-5; a weak D match, TRBD2 (6 bases). TRBJ2-7 explains the end of the DNA better; the J call may be wrong. The CDR3 extends over 14 amino acids. Germline values: CDR1 SGHRS, CDR2 YFSETQ. The CDR3 reads CASRGDSGSYEQYF. In DNA form, the CDR3 reads TGCGCCAGCAGAGGGGACTCAGGCTCCTACGAGCAGTACTTC.

This clone was detected a few times. V gene TRBV11-1 combines with J gene TRBJ2-7, with a tentative D call TRBD1 (7 bases). Trimming took off 6 bases at V and 3 bases at J, with 12 bases between the two ends. The CDR3 is made up of 13 amino acids. Germline V gene lookup returns CDR1 SGHAT and CDR2 FQDESV (reference sequence). The CDR3 DNA follows: TGTGCCAGCAGTTATCAGGGGGGCTACGAGCAGTACTTC. Its protein product is CASSYQGGYEQYF.

The genes are TRBV13 and TRBJ2-7, with 11 positions matching TRBD2. The V gene's germline CDR1 is PRHDT and CDR2 FYEKMQ (reference sequence). The CDR3 loop spans 15 amino acids. The V and J ends lost 0 bases and 2 bases, in that order; junction bases with no gene match: 0. CDR3 sequence: CASSLGLAGAYEQYF. The CDR3 DNA reads as TGTGCCAGCAGCTTAGGACTAGCGGGAGCCTACGAGCAGTACTTC.

This clone was seen once. The V and J genes are TRBV7-6 and TRBJ1-5, with 8 bases fitting TRBD1. After removal of 3 bases from V and 4 bases from J, the junction contained 8 bases not matched to a gene. CDR1 and CDR2 (germline): SGHVS, FNYEAQ. The CDR3 is 16 amino acids. The CDR3 DNA reads as TGTGCCAGCAGCTTGCCCGGGACAGGAACGAATCAGCCCCAGCATTTT. Translating gives CASSLPGTGTNQPQHF. The full variable domain, in which reference TRBV7-6 and TRBJ1-5 provide the parts outside the CDR3, is GAGVSQSPRYKVTKRGQDVALRCDPISGHVSLYWYRQALGQGPEFLTYFNYEAQQDKSGLPNDRFSAERPEGSISTLTIQRTEQRDSAMYRCASSLPGTGTNQPQHFGDGTRLSIL.

This clone was detected a few times. This chain joins TRBV10-2 and TRBJ1-6, with D hard to call. The V and J ends lost 3 bases and 13 bases respectively, with 10 bases between them. The CDR3 has 12 amino acids. Per germline, CDR1 WSHSY and CDR2 SAAADI. CDR3 region: CASSDSRDPLHF. In nucleotides, the CDR3 is TGCGCCAGCAGTGATTCCCGGGATCCCCTCCACTTT.

This clone was observed a handful of times. The rearrangement uses TRBV7-9 and TRBJ2-1; D uncertain. The CDR3 sequence is 12 residues long. In germline, CDR1 is SEHNR, CDR2 FQNEAQ (reference sequence). V was shortened by 5 bases and J by 6 bases, with 8 bases between the two germline ends. CDR3 nucleotide sequence: TGTGCCAGCAGCCTTAACAGCAATGAGCAGTTCTTC. It specifies CASSLNSNEQFF.

The J gene is TRBJ1-6, the V gene TRBV4-3; tentative D call: TRBD1 (6 bases). Germline V gene sequence: CDR1 LGHNA, CDR2 YSLEER. The CDR3 totals 15 residues. Trimming stripped 0 bases from V and 7 bases from J, with 10 bases between. The CDR3 nucleotides are TGCGCCAGCAGCCAAGAGGTAACAGGGAATTCACCCCTCCACTTT. This translates into CASSQEVTGNSPLHF.

V and J are TRBV19 and TRBJ1-5; the D is unclear. The CDR3 has 13 amino acids. Germline V gene lookup returns CDR1 LNHDA and CDR2 SQIVND (reference sequence). V gave up 4 bases and J gave up 5 bases, with 9 bases separating them. DNA of the CDR3: TGTGCCAGTAGTAGTGCCTATTATCAGCCCCAGCATTTT. Translated: CASSSAYYQPQHF.

This clone is a singleton in its sample. The J gene is TRBJ1-2, the V gene TRBV5-4; the D is unclear. The CDR3 sequence is 15 residues long. Germline CDR1 and CDR2: SGHNT and YYREEE (reference sequence). V was cut by 4 bases and J by 0 bases, with 13 bases left in between. The CDR3 DNA follows: TGTGCCAGCAGCCAACCGGGAGCCGCTAACTATGGCTACACCTTC. It codes for CASSQPGAANYGYTF. Full variable domain (outside the CDR3, taken from reference TRBV5-4 and TRBJ1-2): ETGVTQSPTHLIKTRGQQVTLRCSSQSGHNTVSWYQQALGQGPQFIFQYYREEENGRGNFPPRFSGLQFPNYSSELNVNALELDDSALYLCASSQPGAANYGYTFGSGTRLTVV.

As concerns this clone: Other DNA sequences in this sample translate to the same CDR3. V gene TRBV10-3 combines with J gene TRBJ1-4; a weak D match, TRBD1 (5 bases). V lost 0 bases, J lost 5 bases, and 13 bases lay in between. Per the germline V gene, CDR1 is ENHRY and CDR2 is SYGVKD. This CDR3 is built from 16 residues. This CDR3 reads CAISESRQPPNEKLFF. The DNA for the CDR3 is TGTGCCATCAGTGAGTCCCGACAGCCACCCAATGAAAAACTGTTTTTT.

The chain couples TRBV15 to TRBJ1-5; tentative D call: TRBD1 (6 bases). The CDR3 is 18 amino acids. The germline gives CDR1 LNHNV, CDR2 YYDKDF (reference sequence). V was clipped by 0 bases and J by 8 bases, with 23 bases between them. As DNA, the CDR3 is TGTGCCACCAGCAGAGATCGAGTGGGCAGGGGCCCGATAGAGCCCCAGCATTTT. Translation: CATSRDRVGRGPIEPQHF.

Of note for this clone: This specimen includes other DNA sequences encoding the same CDR3. The chain joins TRBV9 to TRBJ2-1; D remains ambiguous. CDR1 is SGDLS and CDR2 is YYNGEE in the germline V gene. V was trimmed by 4 bases and J by 4 bases, leaving 9 bases between them. There are 13 residues in the CDR3. The DNA for the CDR3 is TGTGCCAGCAGCTCCCAGACTTACAATGAGCAGTTCTTC. Its translation is CASSSQTYNEQFF. Together with reference TRBV9 and TRBJ2-1, the CDR3 gives the full variable domain: DSGVTQTPKHLITATGQRVTLRCSPRSGDLSVYWYQQSLDQGLQFLIQYYNGEERAKGNILERFSAQQFPDLHSELNLSSLELGDSALYFCASSSQTYNEQFFGPGTRLTVL.